Given below is one T cell receptor beta chain in context. These data are taken from a study of cytomegalovirus exposure and HLA in healthy donors. The ends were cut back, 3 bases at V and 11 bases at J, with 16 bases in the middle. This CDR3 is 13 amino acids long. Germline lookup yields CDR1 MNHNS and CDR2 SASEGT. Primers included in the PCR were 60 Vbeta and 13 Jbeta primers. Some clones are missing from TCRdb's copy, which holds only in-frame ones; the method was immunoSEQ multiplex PCR. The sample gives roughly 99,000 clones, roughly 70% of which show up once; 14% is in the top ten. This TCR was sampled from a woman between 40 and 50 years old in good health and CMV-seropositive. Sequencing input: PBMCs. This chain links TRBV6-1 with TRBJ1-1, with D maybe TRBD1 (5 bases). This CDR3 reads CASSELGGAWAFF. The CDR3, as DNA: TGTGCCAGCAGTGAGCTCGGAGGGGCTTGGGCTTTCTTT.